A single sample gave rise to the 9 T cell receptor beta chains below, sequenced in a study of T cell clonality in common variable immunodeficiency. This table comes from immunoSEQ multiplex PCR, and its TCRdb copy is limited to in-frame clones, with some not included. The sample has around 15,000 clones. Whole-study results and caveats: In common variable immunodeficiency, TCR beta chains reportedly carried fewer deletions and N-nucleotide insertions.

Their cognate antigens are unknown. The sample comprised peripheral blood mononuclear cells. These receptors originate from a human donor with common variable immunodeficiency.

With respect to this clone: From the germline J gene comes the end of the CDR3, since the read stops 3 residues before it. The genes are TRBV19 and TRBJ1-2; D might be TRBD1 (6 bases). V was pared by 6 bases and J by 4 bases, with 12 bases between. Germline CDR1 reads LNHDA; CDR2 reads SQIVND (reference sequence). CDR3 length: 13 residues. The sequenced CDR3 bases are TGTGCCAGTAGGCACAGGGAAGGCTATGGC. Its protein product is CASRHREGYG. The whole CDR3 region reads CASRHREGYGYTF.

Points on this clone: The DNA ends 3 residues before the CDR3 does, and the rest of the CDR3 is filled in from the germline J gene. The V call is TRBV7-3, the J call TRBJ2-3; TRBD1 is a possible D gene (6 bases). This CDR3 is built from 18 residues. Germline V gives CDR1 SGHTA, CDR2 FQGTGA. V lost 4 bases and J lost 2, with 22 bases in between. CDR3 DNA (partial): TGTGCCAGCAGCTCGCCCCGGGACACACGAACGAACACAGATACG. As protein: CASSSPRDTRTNTDT. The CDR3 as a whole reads CASSSPRDTRTNTDTQYF.

The part of the CDR3 DNA that was read is TGTGCCATCAGTGAGGGCCGGGACAGGGGCCCCTCTGGGGCCAACGTC. This translates into CAISEGRDRGPSGANV. The full CDR3 protein is CAISEGRDRGPSGANVLTF. The chain uses TRBV10-3 and TRBJ2-6, with 10 bases identical to TRBD1. The sequence runs out 3 residues before the end of the CDR3; the remainder is reconstructed from the germline J gene. The length of the CDR3 is 19 residues. The germline V gene has CDR1 ENHRY and CDR2 SYGVKD. V lost 2 bases, J lost 0 bases, and 7 bases stayed unmatched.

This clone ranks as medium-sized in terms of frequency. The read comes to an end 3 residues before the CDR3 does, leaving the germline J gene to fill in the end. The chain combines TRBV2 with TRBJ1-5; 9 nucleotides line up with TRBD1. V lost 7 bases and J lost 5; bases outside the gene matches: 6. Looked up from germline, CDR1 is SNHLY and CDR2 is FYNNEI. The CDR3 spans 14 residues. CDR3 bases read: TGTGCCAGCATTCGGACAGGGGACGATCAGCCC. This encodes CASIRTGDDQP. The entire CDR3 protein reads CASIRTGDDQPQHF.

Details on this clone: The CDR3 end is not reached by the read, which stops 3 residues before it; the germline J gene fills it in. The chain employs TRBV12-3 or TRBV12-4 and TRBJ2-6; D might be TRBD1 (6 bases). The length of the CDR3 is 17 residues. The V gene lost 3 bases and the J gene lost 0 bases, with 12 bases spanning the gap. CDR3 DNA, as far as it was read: TGTGCCAGCAGTTTGTACAGGGCCGGCTCTGGGGCCAACGTC. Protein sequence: CASSLYRAGSGANV. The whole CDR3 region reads CASSLYRAGSGANVLTF.

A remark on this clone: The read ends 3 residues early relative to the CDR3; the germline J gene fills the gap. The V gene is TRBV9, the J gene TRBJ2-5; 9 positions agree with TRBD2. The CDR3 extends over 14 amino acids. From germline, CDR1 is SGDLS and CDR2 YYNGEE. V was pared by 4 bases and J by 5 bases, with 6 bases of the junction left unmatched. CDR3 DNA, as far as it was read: TGTGCCAGCAGCCCTGGGACTAGCTACGAGACC. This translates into CASSPGTSYET. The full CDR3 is CASSPGTSYETQYF.

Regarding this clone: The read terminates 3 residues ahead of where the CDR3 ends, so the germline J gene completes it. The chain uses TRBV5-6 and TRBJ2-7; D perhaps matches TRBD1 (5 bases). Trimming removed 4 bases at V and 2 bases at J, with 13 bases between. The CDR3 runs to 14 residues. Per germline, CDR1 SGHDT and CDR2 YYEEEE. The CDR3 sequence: CASSTQGNAYEQYF. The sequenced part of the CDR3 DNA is TGTGCCAGCAGCACTCAGGGAAATGCCTACGAG.

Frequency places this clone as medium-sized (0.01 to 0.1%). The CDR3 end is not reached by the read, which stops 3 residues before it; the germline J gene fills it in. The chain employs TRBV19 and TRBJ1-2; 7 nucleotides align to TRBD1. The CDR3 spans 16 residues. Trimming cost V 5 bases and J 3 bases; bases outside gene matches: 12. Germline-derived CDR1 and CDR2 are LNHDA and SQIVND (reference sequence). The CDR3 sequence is CASSDPGQPTYYGYTF. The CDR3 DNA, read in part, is TGTGCCAGTAGTGACCCGGGACAGCCGACTTACTATGGC.

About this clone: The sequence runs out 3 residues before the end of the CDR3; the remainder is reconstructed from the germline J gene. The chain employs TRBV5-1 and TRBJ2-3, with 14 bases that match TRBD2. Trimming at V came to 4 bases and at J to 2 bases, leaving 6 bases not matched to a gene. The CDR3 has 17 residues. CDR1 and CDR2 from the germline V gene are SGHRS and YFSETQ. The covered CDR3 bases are TGCGCCAGCAGCCCGGGACTAGCGGGGGCCCTCACAGATACG. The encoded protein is CASSPGLAGALTDT. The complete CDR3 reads CASSPGLAGALTDTQYF.